The 24 T cell receptor beta chains below were found in one sample sequenced in a study of cytomegalovirus exposure and HLA in healthy donors. The PCR had 60 Vbeta and 13 Jbeta primers. The method was immunoSEQ multiplex PCR; TCRdb's version includes in-frame clones alone and lacks a portion of them. The sample records 150,000 to 200,000 clones, 65% to 70% being singletons. Sequenced: PBMCs. The receptors here all came from a woman between 18 and 30 years old in good health and CMV-seropositive.

The V and J genes are TRBV15 and TRBJ2-7, with D possibly matching TRBD1 (5 bases). The CDR3 has 15 amino acids. Germline V gene data show CDR1 as LNHNV and CDR2 as YYDKDF (reference sequence). Trimming shortened V by 4 bases and J by 0 bases, and 13 bases separated the two germline ends. Here the CDR3 reads CATSIGLDNSYEQYF. The CDR3 coding sequence is TGTGCCACCAGCATAGGTTTGGACAACTCCTACGAGCAGTACTTC.

This rearrangement joins TRBV6-5 to TRBJ1-1; 7 nucleotides match TRBD1. Germline trimming cut 7 bases from V and 1 base from J; bases unmatched to any gene: 6. Per the germline V gene, CDR1 is MNHEY and CDR2 is SVGAGI. CDR3 length: 14 residues. CDR3: CASTIHRGNTEAFF. The CDR3 coding sequence is TGTGCCAGCACCATACACAGGGGGAACACTGAAGCTTTCTTT.

The chain uses TRBV28 and TRBJ2-7; tentative D call: TRBD2 (5 bases). The CDR3 runs to 12 residues. The V and J ends lost 7 bases and 5 bases respectively, with 12 bases between them. Germline V CDR1 and CDR2: MDHEN, SYDVKM. DNA of the CDR3: TGTGCCAGCACAACGGGAATGAACGAGCAGTACTTC. Translating gives CASTTGMNEQYF.

The chain links TRBV5-8 to TRBJ1-2, with D unclear. Germline values: CDR1 SGHTS, CDR2 YDEGEE. Deletions cut 4 bases from V and 6 bases from J, with 16 bases between. This CDR3 comprises 14 residues. CDR3 DNA sequence: TGTGCCAGCAGCACACAAACAGCACCCCATGGCTACACCTTC. As protein: CASSTQTAPHGYTF. Full variable domain (remainder filled in from reference TRBV5-8 and TRBJ1-2): EAGVTQSPTHLIKTRGQQATLRCSPISGHTSVYWYQQALGLGLQFLLWYDEGEERNRGNFPPRFSGRQFPNYSSELNVNALELEDSALYLCASSTQTAPHGYTFGSGTRLTVV.

The chain joins TRBV6-5 to TRBJ2-1; possibly TRBD1 for D (5 bases). Germline values: CDR1 MNHEY, CDR2 SVGAGI. V dropped 2 bases and J dropped 9 bases, with 14 bases sitting between them. This CDR3 comprises 14 residues. The CDR3 loop is CASSYGAALSEQFF. The CDR3 DNA is TGTGCCAGCAGTTACGGGGCCGCCCTCAGTGAGCAGTTCTTC.

This chain uses TRBV7-8 with TRBJ1-5; maybe TRBD1 (5 bases). Trimming stripped 5 bases from V and 6 bases from J, with 20 bases between. CDR3 length equals 16 residues. The germline V gene has CDR1 SGHVS and CDR2 FQNEAQ. CDR3 in amino acids: CASSLSQGIGSQPQHF. CDR3 in DNA: TGTGCCAGCAGCCTGAGCCAGGGTATTGGTTCTCAGCCCCAGCATTTT.

The CDR3 region is CASSLTGVNGYTF. CDR3 nucleotides: TGCGCCAGCAGCTTGACAGGGGTCAATGGCTACACCTTC. This chain connects TRBV5-1 to TRBJ1-2; 7 nucleotides align to TRBD1. CDR3 length: 13 residues. The germline gives CDR1 SGHRS, CDR2 YFSETQ. Germline trimming cut 1 base from V and 6 bases from J; bases unmatched to any gene: 3.

The genes are TRBV5-1 and TRBJ2-5; TRBD1 matches 7 bases. Trimming at V came to 5 bases and at J to 7 bases, leaving 17 bases not matched to a gene. Germline CDR1 SGHRS, CDR2 YFSETQ. This CDR3 is 16 amino acids long. The CDR3 sequence is CASSFPEGADVGTQYF. The CDR3 DNA follows: TGCGCCAGCAGTTTCCCCGAGGGGGCCGATGTAGGGACCCAGTACTTC.

This clone came up a few times. The rearrangement joins TRBV4-1 to TRBJ1-1; no clear D gene. The ends were cut back, 0 bases at V and 14 bases at J, with 7 bases in the middle. CDR1 and CDR2 from the germline V gene are MGHRA and YSYEKL. The CDR3 runs to 10 residues. The chain's CDR3 is CASSQELTFF. As DNA, the CDR3 is TGCGCCAGCAGCCAAGAGCTAACCTTCTTT.

The chain employs TRBV28 and TRBJ1-4; 8 bases map to TRBD1. The CDR3 is 13 amino acids. CDR1 is MDHEN, CDR2 SYDVKM, per germline. V trimming: 10 bases; J trimming: 8 bases; junction bases outside the gene matches: 9. The CDR3 bases are TGTGCCACACAGGGGGTTCATAGGGAAAAACTGTTTTTT. This encodes CATQGVHREKLFF.

The chain couples TRBV6-5 to TRBJ2-7, with 8 positions matching TRBD1. This CDR3 is built from 13 residues. Trimming took 5 bases from V and 5 from J; bases not matched to a gene: 5. From germline, CDR1 is MNHEY and CDR2 SVGAGI. In DNA, the CDR3 is TGTGCCAGCAGTACAGGGGGAACGGACGAGCAGTACTTC. It translates to CASSTGGTDEQYF.

This clone was detected only a few times. The chain is built from TRBV6-6 and TRBJ2-3; TRBD1 agrees at 9 bases. The CDR3 loop spans 15 amino acids. The germline gives CDR1 MNHNY, CDR2 SVGAGI (reference sequence). V was clipped by 9 bases and J by 3 bases; unmatched bases: 10. In DNA form, the CDR3 reads TGTGCCAGTAGGGGAGGAGGACAGGGGACAGATACGCAGTATTTT. Its protein is CASRGGGQGTDTQYF.

A single count supports this clone. The chain employs TRBV5-4 and TRBJ1-1, with a possible D match to TRBD1 (5 bases). This CDR3 comprises 15 residues. V was clipped by 2 bases and J by 0 bases, with 11 bases between them. Germline V gene lookup returns CDR1 SGHNT and CDR2 YYREEE (reference sequence). The CDR3 spells CASSFRANVNTEAFF. DNA for the CDR3: TGTGCCAGCAGCTTCAGGGCAAACGTGAACACTGAAGCTTTCTTT.

A note on this clone: The identical CDR3 is also encoded by other nucleotide sequences in the sample. The CDR3 sequence: CASSWDRSSYNSPLHF. In nucleotides, the CDR3 is TGTGCCAGCAGCTGGGACAGGAGCTCCTATAATTCACCCCTCCACTTT. The chain links TRBV7-2 to TRBJ1-6; the match to TRBD1 covers 8 bases. The ends lost 4 bases at V and 0 bases at J; junction bases unmatched: 2. Germline assignment: CDR1 SGHTA and CDR2 FQGNSA. This CDR3 is built from 16 residues.

About this clone: Other DNA sequences in the sample encode the same CDR3. The chain employs TRBV28 and TRBJ1-3; no firm D call. V lost 4 bases and J 0 bases, leaving 10 bases between the germline ends. This CDR3 is 15 amino acids long. CDR1 is MDHEN and CDR2 is SYDVKM in the germline V gene. The DNA for the CDR3 is TGTGCCAGCAGTTCCACGGGGTCCTCTGGAAACACCATATATTTT. It specifies CASSSTGSSGNTIYF. The full variable domain, rest sourced from reference TRBV28 and TRBJ1-3, is DVKVTQSSRYLVKRTGEKVFLECVQDMDHENMFWYRQDPGLGLRLIYFSYDVKMKEKGDIPEGYSVSREKKERFSLILESASTNQTSMYLCASSSTGSSGNTIYFGEGSWLTVV.

V usage is TRBV7-3 and J usage is TRBJ2-5; a possible D gene is TRBD2 (6 bases). CDR1 and CDR2 (germline): SGHTA, FQGTGA. The CDR3 runs to 17 residues. Trimming left V 1 base short and J 1 base short, with 16 bases between. CDR3 sequence (DNA): TGTGCCAGCAGCTTAAGCGGCGGGGCCGCGTCCCAAGAGACCCAGTACTTC. Translated: CASSLSGGAASQETQYF.

The chain recombines TRBV5-4 with TRBJ1-2; D call uncertain. Germline values: CDR1 SGHNT, CDR2 YYREEE (reference sequence). Between the trimmed V and J ends, which lost 4 bases and 4 bases, there was a span of 17 bases. There are 15 residues in the CDR3. The CDR3 sequence: CASSPTRGEFYGYTF. The CDR3 DNA sequence: TGTGCCAGCAGCCCAACTCGAGGAGAGTTCTATGGCTACACCTTC. The variable domain in full, completed from reference TRBV5-4 and TRBJ1-2, reads ETGVTQSPTHLIKTRGQQVTLRCSSQSGHNTVSWYQQALGQGPQFIFQYYREEENGRGNFPPRFSGLQFPNYSSELNVNALELDDSALYLCASSPTRGEFYGYTFGSGTRLTVV.

The chain carries TRBV28 and TRBJ1-5; D remains unclear. V was trimmed by 6 bases and J by 2 bases, leaving 14 bases between them. Germline loops: CDR1 MDHEN, CDR2 SYDVKM. The length of the CDR3 is 15 residues. CDR3 in amino acids: CASSHPSSGNQPQHF. The CDR3 DNA follows: TGTGCCAGCAGCCACCCTAGCTCTGGCAATCAGCCCCAGCATTTT.

This sequence joins TRBV7-9 and TRBJ2-7; 9 nucleotides align to TRBD2. The germline CDR1 and CDR2 sequences are SEHNR and FQNEAQ (reference sequence). V gave up 4 bases and J gave up 2 bases; unmatched junction bases: 3. The CDR3 runs to 14 residues. In DNA form, the CDR3 reads TGTGCCAGCAGCTCTGGCGGGGGGGCCTACGAGCAGTACTTC. Encoded protein: CASSSGGGAYEQYF.

V usage is TRBV6-1 and J usage is TRBJ2-7; D is possibly TRBD2 (7 bases). V was cut by 3 bases and J by 4 bases, with 13 bases left in between. The germline V gene encodes CDR1 MNHNS and CDR2 SASEGT. The CDR3 loop spans 14 amino acids. The DNA of the CDR3 is TGTGCCAGCAGTGAGAGGGGGGGACCATACGAGCAGTACTTC. This encodes CASSERGGPYEQYF.

The chain is built from TRBV27 and TRBJ1-2; D not certain. There are 13 residues in the CDR3. From germline, CDR1 is MNHEY and CDR2 SMNVEV (reference sequence). V was clipped by 3 bases and J by 5 bases, with 10 bases between them. CDR3 nucleotides: TGTGCCAGCAGTTTTCGCAGATTTTATGGCTACACCTTC. It encodes CASSFRRFYGYTF.

This clone was detected a few times. This chain connects TRBV2 to TRBJ1-2; the D is unclear. Per germline, CDR1 SNHLY and CDR2 FYNNEI. The V gene lost 2 bases and the J gene lost 4 bases, with 11 bases spanning the gap. The CDR3 consists of 14 residues. The CDR3 nucleotides read TGTGCCAGCAGTGAAAACTCCGGGAGCTATGGCTACACCTTC. It translates to CASSENSGSYGYTF.

The chain links TRBV20-1 to TRBJ1-2; D ambiguous. The V end was cut by 3 bases, the J end by 4 bases, with 6 bases between. Germline-derived CDR1 and CDR2 are DFQATT and SNEGSKA (reference sequence). This CDR3 contains 11 residues. The CDR3 DNA reads TGCAGTGCTAGGTTGAGCTATGGCTACACCTTC. Translation: CSARLSYGYTF.

This chain uses TRBV7-9 with TRBJ2-5; a weak D match, TRBD1 (7 bases). Trimming pared 5 bases from V and 0 bases from J, leaving 13 bases between. The CDR3 consists of 15 residues. The V gene's germline CDR1 is SEHNR and CDR2 FQNEAQ (reference sequence). For the CDR3, the DNA is TGTGCCAGCAGCGGAGGGGGCGGATACCAAGAGACCCAGTACTTC. Its translation: CASSGGGGYQETQYF.